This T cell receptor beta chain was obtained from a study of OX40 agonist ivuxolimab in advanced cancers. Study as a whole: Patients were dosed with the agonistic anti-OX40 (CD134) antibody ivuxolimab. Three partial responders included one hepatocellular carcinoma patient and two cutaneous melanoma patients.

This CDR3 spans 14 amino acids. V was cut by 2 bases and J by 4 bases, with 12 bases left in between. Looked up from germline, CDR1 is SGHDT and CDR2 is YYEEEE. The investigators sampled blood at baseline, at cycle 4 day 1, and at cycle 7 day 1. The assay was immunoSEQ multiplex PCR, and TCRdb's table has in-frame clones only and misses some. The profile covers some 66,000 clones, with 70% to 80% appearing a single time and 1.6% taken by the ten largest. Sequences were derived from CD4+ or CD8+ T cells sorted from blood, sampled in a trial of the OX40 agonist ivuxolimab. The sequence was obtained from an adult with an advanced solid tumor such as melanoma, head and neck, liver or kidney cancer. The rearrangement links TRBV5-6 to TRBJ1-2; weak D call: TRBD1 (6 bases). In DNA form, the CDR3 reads TGTGCCAGCAGCTTCCGTACAGGGTTCTATGGCTACACCTTC. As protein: CASSFRTGFYGYTF.